Following are 30 T cell receptor beta chains from one sample sequenced in a study of blood T cells in healthy people across ages. The authors ran a second PCR of 7 to 11 cycles using a sample-barcoded 5' primer and a J-beta primer mix. Using its own MiXCR run on the 5' RACE reads, TCRdb lists one record per CDR3 protein. The sample shows 1.8 million or so distinct CDR3 sequences, more than 35% of them seen only once. What was sequenced was blood. The receptors here all came from a human donor in good health.

This sequence joins TRBV6-6 and TRBJ2-5, with D unclear. The V and J ends lost 0 bases and 2 bases respectively, with 10 bases between them. Germline loops: CDR1 MNHNY, CDR2 SVGAGI (reference sequence). CDR3 length: 15 amino acids. The CDR3 DNA follows: TGTGCCAGCAGTTACTCGAATAGTATACAAGAGACCCAGTACTTC. As protein: CASSYSNSIQETQYF.

J is TRBJ1-1 and V is TRBV6-5; D call uncertain. This CDR3 has 13 amino acids. Trimming pared 0 bases from V and 5 bases from J, leaving 7 bases between. The V gene's germline CDR1 is MNHEY and CDR2 SVGAGI. The CDR3, as DNA: TGTGCCAGCAGTTACTCGGAACGGACTGAAGCTTTCTTT. Translation: CASSYSERTEAFF.

This clonotype was observed a few times. The V gene is TRBV11-2, the J gene TRBJ2-4; 11 nucleotides line up with TRBD2. The DNA end lines up better with TRBJ2-7; the J call may be wrong. The CDR3 runs to 18 residues. Germline CDR1 is SGHAT and CDR2 is FQNNGV. CDR3 protein: CASSSYPEGLADYYEQYF. CDR3 sequence (DNA): TGTGCCAGCAGCTCCTATCCTGAGGGACTAGCGGATTACTACGAGCAGTACTTC.

The V and J genes are TRBV4-1 and TRBJ2-3; 8 bases line up with TRBD1. CDR1 and CDR2 (germline): MGHRA, YSYEKL. The CDR3 consists of 16 residues. The junction had 6 bases not matched to a gene; V was cut back by 4 bases and J by 0 bases. Here the CDR3 DNA reads TGCGCCAGCAGCCTCCCCCGGACAGGGAGCACAGATACGCAGTATTTT. Amino acid sequence: CASSLPRTGSTDTQYF.

CDR3 region: CASSLAGTGGLAEQYF. CDR3 DNA sequence: TGTGCCAGCAGCTTAGCCGGTACGGGGGGGCTCGCCGAGCAGTACTTC. The chain carries TRBV7-2 and TRBJ2-7, with 8 bases fitting TRBD2. CDR1 is SGHTA and CDR2 is FQGNSA in the germline V gene. The J segment lost 6 bases and the V segment lost 0 bases, leaving 10 bases of the junction unmatched. This CDR3 has 16 residues.

CDR3 sequence (DNA): TGTGCCAGCAGCCAAGATGCCCTAGCGGGGTCCTACAATGAGCAGTTCTTC. As protein: CASSQDALAGSYNEQFF. J is TRBJ2-1 and V is TRBV4-2; the match to TRBD2 covers 9 bases. CDR1 and CDR2 (germline): LGHNA, YNFKEQ. The CDR3 is made up of 17 amino acids. V shed 0 bases, J shed 1 base, and the junction held 4 bases outside the gene matches.

The chain combines TRBV4-3 with TRBJ1-2, with D uncertain. This CDR3 region has 15 residues. Trimming removed 1 base at V and 1 base at J, with 10 bases between. CDR1 LGHNA and CDR2 YSLEER come from the germline V gene. CDR3 region: CASSQGSGYNYGYTF. The CDR3 nucleotides are TGCGCCAGCAGCCAAGGGAGCGGATATAACTATGGCTACACCTTC.

The V and J genes are TRBV24-1 and TRBJ2-2, with 7 nucleotides matching TRBD1. Germline V CDR1 and CDR2: KGHDR, SFDVKD. J gave up 5 bases and V 4 bases, and 3 bases lay outside the gene matches. This CDR3 region has 14 residues. CDR3 sequence: CATSEPTGTGELFF. CDR3 bases: TGTGCCACCAGTGAGCCGACAGGGACCGGGGAGCTGTTTTTT.

This clonotype was counted between two and nine times. The CDR3 DNA sequence: TGTGCCAGCAGACGTATAGCGGGGGGTCGGTACAATGAGCAGTTCTTC. It specifies CASRRIAGGRYNEQFF. The chain joins TRBV4-2 to TRBJ2-1; TRBD2 aligns across 10 bases. The ends lost 6 bases at V and 4 bases at J; junction bases unmatched: 9. Germline-derived CDR1 and CDR2 are LGHNA and YNFKEQ. This CDR3 has 16 residues.

V is TRBV10-3 and J is TRBJ2-5, with 7 bases fitting TRBD2. The end of the DNA fits TRBJ2-7 better, so the J call may be wrong. CDR1 is ENHRY and CDR2 is SYGVKD in the germline V gene. CDR3 length equals 14 residues. This CDR3 reads CAIRTGTTPSEQYF. In nucleotides, the CDR3 is TGTGCCATCAGAACCGGGACTACCCCGAGCGAGCAGTACTTC.

This chain links TRBV12-3 or TRBV12-4 with TRBJ2-3, with a tentative D call TRBD2 (6 bases). There are 15 residues in the CDR3. Between the trimmed V and J ends, which lost 5 bases and 4 bases, there was a span of 16 bases. DNA for the CDR3: TGTGCCAGCAGTCCTAGCTTTTCTAGCGCAGATACGCAGTATTTT. Translating gives CASSPSFSSADTQYF.

The sample holds a few counts of this clonotype. V is TRBV5-1 and J is TRBJ2-3; tentative D call: TRBD1 (6 bases). Germline values: CDR1 SGHRS, CDR2 YFSETQ. The CDR3 consists of 14 residues. V was shortened by 2 bases and J by 5 bases, with 12 bases between the two germline ends. The CDR3 sequence is CASSFNREGDTQYF. CDR3 in DNA: TGCGCCAGCAGCTTTAACAGGGAAGGAGATACGCAGTATTTT.

DNA of the CDR3: TGTGCCAGCAGCCCAGGGGTAAACTACGAGCAGTACTTC. Its protein product is CASSPGVNYEQYF. The chain uses TRBV7-6 and TRBJ2-7, with D maybe TRBD1 (6 bases). CDR1 and CDR2 (germline): SGHVS, FNYEAQ. CDR3 length: 13 residues. V lost 5 bases to trimming and J lost 3 bases, with 11 bases between them.

V gene TRBV7-6 combines with J gene TRBJ2-5; D remains ambiguous. Trimming took off 1 base at V and 2 bases at J, with 8 bases between the two ends. CDR3 size: 14 residues. CDR1 is SGHVS and CDR2 is FNYEAQ in the germline V gene. In DNA form, the CDR3 reads TGTGCCAGCAGCTTAGAACTAAAGCAAGAGACCCAGTACTTC. This gives the protein CASSLELKQETQYF. Based on the CDR3 plus reference TRBV7-6 and TRBJ2-5, the full variable domain is GAGVSQSPRYKVTKRGQDVALRCDPISGHVSLYWYRQALGQGPEFLTYFNYEAQQDKSGLPNDRFSAERPEGSISTLTIQRTEQRDSAMYRCASSLELKQETQYFGPGTRLLVL.

The gene calls are TRBV5-1 and TRBJ2-1; TRBD2 aligns across 10 bases. The CDR3 contains 15 residues. Germline values: CDR1 SGHRS, CDR2 YFSETQ. Losses at the gene ends were 4 bases for V and 7 bases for J; bases not matched to a gene: 8. The CDR3 loop reads CASSPTGTSENEQFF. The CDR3 nucleotides read TGCGCCAGCAGCCCTACCGGGACTAGCGAAAATGAGCAGTTCTTC.

This clonotype was picked up a small number of times. The chain carries TRBV15 and TRBJ1-6; tentative D call: TRBD1 (6 bases). Trimming stripped 0 bases from V and 11 bases from J, with 8 bases between. The CDR3 length is 13 residues. Germline V gene sequence: CDR1 LNHNV, CDR2 YYDKDF (reference sequence). CDR3 amino acids: CATSRDRGAPLHF. CDR3 coding DNA: TGTGCCACCAGCAGAGACAGGGGAGCACCCCTCCACTTT.

This clonotype was counted a few times. CDR3 DNA sequence: TGCAGTGCTAGAGATCGGACAGGCCTAGGGCCCCAGCATTTT. Translation: CSARDRTGLGPQHF. The chain couples TRBV20-1 to TRBJ1-5; 7 bases match TRBD1. The junction had 8 bases not matched to a gene; V was cut back by 0 bases and J by 9 bases. CDR3 length: 14 amino acids. Germline loops: CDR1 DFQATT, CDR2 SNEGSKA (reference sequence).

This clonotype was seen at least ten times. The rearrangement uses TRBV27 and TRBJ2-7, with 9 bases identical to TRBD1. CDR3 size: 15 residues. Trimming removed 5 bases from V and 1 base from J; junction bases left unmatched: 6. The germline CDR1 and CDR2 sequences are MNHEY and SMNVEV (reference sequence). The CDR3 DNA reads TGTGCCAGCAGTCTGGGGACAGGGAGGTCCTACGAGCAGTACTTC. Encoded protein: CASSLGTGRSYEQYF.

The J gene is TRBJ2-7, the V gene TRBV6-2 or TRBV6-3, with D possibly being TRBD2 (5 bases). Trimming removed 2 bases at V and 0 bases at J, with 11 bases between. CDR1 MNHEY and CDR2 SVGEGT come from the germline V gene. CDR3 length: 15 amino acids. CDR3 DNA: TGTGCCAGCAGTTACGCGGGCTCGATCTCCTACGAGCAGTACTTC. Its protein product is CASSYAGSISYEQYF.

This clonotype turned up a few times. V gene TRBV12-5 combines with J gene TRBJ1-1; D is unresolved. V was trimmed by 1 base and J by 6 bases, leaving 9 bases between them. This CDR3 region has 13 residues. Germline V lookup: CDR1 LGHNT, CDR2 FRNRAP. The CDR3 sequence: CASGLGPKSEAFF. The CDR3, as DNA: TGTGCTAGTGGTTTGGGACCCAAATCTGAAGCTTTCTTT.

This clonotype turned up a few times. One end of the junction fails to match germline, which may point to a read error. The gene calls are TRBV7-2 and TRBJ1-2; 8 bases are shared with TRBD1. The CDR3 length is 18 residues. The germline gives CDR1 SGHTA, CDR2 FQGNSA. The chain's CDR3 is CASSLAVVGQGSNNGYTF. The DNA for the CDR3 is TGTGCCAGCAGCTTAGCGGTAGTCGGACAGGGTAGTAACAATGGCTACACCTTC.

The rearrangement joins TRBV7-9 to TRBJ2-7; D unresolved. Germline V gives CDR1 SEHNR, CDR2 FQNEAQ (reference sequence). V dropped 8 bases and J dropped 3 bases, with 14 bases sitting between them. The CDR3 sequence is 13 residues long. The CDR3 protein is CASSQVGNYEQYF. The CDR3 bases are TGTGCCAGCTCCCAAGTGGGGAACTACGAGCAGTACTTC.

The rearrangement uses TRBV20-1 and TRBJ2-1, with 12 nucleotides matching TRBD2. Germline V gene lookup returns CDR1 DFQATT and CDR2 SNEGSKA (reference sequence). This CDR3 contains 14 residues. The V segment lost 0 bases and the J segment 10 bases; nucleotides outside the gene matches: 4. The DNA of the CDR3 is TGCAGTGCTAGAGACGGACTAGCGGGATACGAGCAGTTCTTC. Protein sequence: CSARDGLAGYEQFF.

The rearrangement joins TRBV28 to TRBJ1-6, with unresolved D. The length of the CDR3 is 13 residues. Germline CDR1 MDHEN, CDR2 SYDVKM. Trimming took 3 bases from V and 8 from J, leaving 8 bases between them. The CDR3: CASSLFGDSPLHF. As DNA, the CDR3 is TGTGCCAGCAGTTTGTTTGGAGATTCACCCCTCCACTTT.

This clonotype turned up a few times. The chain links TRBV5-1 to TRBJ2-7, with 7 bases that match TRBD1. V was clipped by 0 bases and J by 5 bases; unmatched bases: 8. The CDR3 has 15 residues. In germline, CDR1 is SGHRS, CDR2 YFSETQ. The CDR3 region has the DNA TGCGCCAGCAGCTTGGAGAACAGGGGTTCCAACGAGCAGTACTTC. Amino acid sequence: CASSLENRGSNEQYF.

This clonotype has a single count. This chain joins TRBV29-1 and TRBJ1-1; D is possibly TRBD1 (5 bases). The ends were cut back, 5 bases at V and 1 base at J, with 11 bases in the middle. From germline, CDR1 is SQVTM and CDR2 ANQGSEA. The CDR3 is 13 amino acids. The CDR3 is CSVPRDGNTEAFF. DNA for the CDR3: TGCAGCGTTCCTCGGGACGGGAACACTGAAGCTTTCTTT.

This clonotype has a handful of counts. The V and J genes are TRBV10-2 and TRBJ2-5; D may be TRBD2 (5 bases). CDR1 and CDR2 (germline): WSHSY, SAAADI. The CDR3 consists of 14 residues. Trimming stripped 8 bases from V and 5 bases from J, with 18 bases between. The CDR3 protein is CASCSSGSGETQYF. CDR3 DNA sequence: TGCGCCAGCTGTTCCTCGGGGTCTGGGGAGACCCAGTACTTC.

The chain carries TRBV6-2 or TRBV6-3 and TRBJ1-1; D possibly corresponds to TRBD1 (5 bases). This CDR3 has 14 residues. The germline V and J ends were trimmed by 7 bases and 4 bases, with 16 bases remaining between them. Germline-derived CDR1 and CDR2 are MNHEY and SVGEGT. CDR3 protein: CASTPPGVRTEAFF. In DNA, the CDR3 is TGTGCCAGCACCCCACCGGGGGTGCGCACTGAAGCTTTCTTT.

There are a few counts of this clonotype. The rearrangement links TRBV20-1 to TRBJ2-1; D is perhaps TRBD2 (7 bases). The CDR3 runs 16 residues. V was cut by 2 bases and J by 8 bases, with 22 bases left in between. Germline V gene lookup returns CDR1 DFQATT and CDR2 SNEGSKA (reference sequence). The CDR3 sequence is CSARSRGPGGLDEQFF. DNA for the CDR3: TGCAGTGCTAGATCGCGGGGGCCCGGGGGGTTGGATGAGCAGTTCTTC.

The chain uses TRBV29-1 and TRBJ1-5; TRBD1 might be the D (5 bases). Looked up from germline, CDR1 is SQVTM and CDR2 is ANQGSEA. V shed 4 bases and J shed 6 bases, with 13 bases lying between them. CDR3 length: 13 amino acids. As DNA, the CDR3 is TGCAGCGTTGCGGAGACAGTCGGTCAGCCCCAGCATTTT. It translates to CSVAETVGQPQHF.